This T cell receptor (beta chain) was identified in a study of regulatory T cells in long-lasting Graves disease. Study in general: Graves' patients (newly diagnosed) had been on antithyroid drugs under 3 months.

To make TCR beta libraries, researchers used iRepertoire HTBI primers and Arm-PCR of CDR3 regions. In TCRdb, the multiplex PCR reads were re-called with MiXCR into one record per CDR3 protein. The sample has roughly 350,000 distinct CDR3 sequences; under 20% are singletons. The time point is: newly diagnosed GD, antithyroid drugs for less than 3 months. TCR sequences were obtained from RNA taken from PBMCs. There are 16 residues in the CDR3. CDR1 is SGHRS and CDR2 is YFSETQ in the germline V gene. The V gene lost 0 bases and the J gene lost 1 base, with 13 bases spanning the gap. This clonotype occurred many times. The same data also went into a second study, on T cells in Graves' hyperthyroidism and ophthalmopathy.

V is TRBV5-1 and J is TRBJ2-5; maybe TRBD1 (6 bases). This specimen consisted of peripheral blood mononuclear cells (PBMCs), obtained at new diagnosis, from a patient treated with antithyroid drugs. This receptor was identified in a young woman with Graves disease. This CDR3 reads CASSLGQATTQETQYF. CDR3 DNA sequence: TGCGCCAGCAGCTTGGGACAGGCGACCACCCAAGAGACCCAGTACTTC.